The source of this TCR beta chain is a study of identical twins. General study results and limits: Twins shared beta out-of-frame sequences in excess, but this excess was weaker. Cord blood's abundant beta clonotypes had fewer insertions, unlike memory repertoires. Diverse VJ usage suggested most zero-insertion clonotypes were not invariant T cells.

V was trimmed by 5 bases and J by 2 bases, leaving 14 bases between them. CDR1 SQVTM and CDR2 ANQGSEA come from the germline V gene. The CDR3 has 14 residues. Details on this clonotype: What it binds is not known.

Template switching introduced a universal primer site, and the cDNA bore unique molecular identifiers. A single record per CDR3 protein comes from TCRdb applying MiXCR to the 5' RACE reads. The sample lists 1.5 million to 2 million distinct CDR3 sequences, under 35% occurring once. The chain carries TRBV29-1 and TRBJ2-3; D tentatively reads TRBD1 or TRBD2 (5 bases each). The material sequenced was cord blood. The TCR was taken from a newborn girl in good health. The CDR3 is CSVTSGLYTDTQYF. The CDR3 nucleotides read TGCAGCGTTACATCGGGGCTTTACACAGATACGCAGTATTTT.